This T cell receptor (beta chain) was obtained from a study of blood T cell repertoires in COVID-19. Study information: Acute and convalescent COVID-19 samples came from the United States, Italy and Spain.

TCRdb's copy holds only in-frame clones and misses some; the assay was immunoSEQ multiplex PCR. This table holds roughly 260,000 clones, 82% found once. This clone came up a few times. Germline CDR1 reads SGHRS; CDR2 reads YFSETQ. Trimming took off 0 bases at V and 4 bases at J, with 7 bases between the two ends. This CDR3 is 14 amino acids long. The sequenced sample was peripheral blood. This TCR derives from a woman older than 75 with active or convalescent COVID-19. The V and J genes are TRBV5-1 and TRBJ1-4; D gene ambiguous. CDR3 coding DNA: TGCGCCAGCAGCTTGGGCGGGGATAATGAAAAACTGTTTTTT. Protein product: CASSLGGDNEKLFF.